Listed here are 16 T cell receptor beta chains from one sample, sequenced in a study of T cells in localized non-small cell lung cancer. Method: immunoSEQ multiplex PCR; TCRdb's copy keeps in-frame clones and lacks some. The table includes roughly 40,000 clones, approximately 88% detected once. Sample: peripheral blood, taken before any cancer treatment. The receptors originated from a woman aged 35-75 years with stage I lung adenocarcinoma.

The chain employs TRBV9 and TRBJ1-1; no clear D. The CDR3 runs to 14 residues. Germline CDR1 reads SGDLS; CDR2 reads YYNGEE. Trimming took 3 bases from V and 0 from J, leaving 9 bases between them. The CDR3 is CASSDQQLNTEAFF. The CDR3 DNA reads TGTGCCAGCAGCGACCAACAGCTGAACACTGAAGCTTTCTTT.

The chain links TRBV28 to TRBJ2-3, with no clear D. V was trimmed by 2 bases and J by 6 bases, leaving 6 bases between them. Germline CDR1 reads MDHEN; CDR2 reads SYDVKM. The CDR3 has 12 amino acids. The CDR3 loop reads CASSLDSDTQYF. DNA of the CDR3: TGTGCCAGCAGTTTAGACTCCGATACGCAGTATTTT.

In this sample, this clone turned up once. Other DNA sequences in the sample encode the same CDR3. The chain is built from TRBV5-1 and TRBJ2-5; 8 nucleotides align to TRBD1. This CDR3 comprises 14 residues. Germline CDR1 is SGHRS and CDR2 is YFSETQ. Unmatched junction bases numbered 1, after V lost 0 bases and J lost 3 bases. CDR3 sequence (DNA): TGCGCCAGCAGCTTGGGACAGGGGAAAGAGACCCAGTACTTC. Its protein is CASSLGQGKETQYF.

A few counts support this clone. The V call is TRBV27, the J call TRBJ2-4; 8 bases line up with TRBD2. The CDR3 is 16 amino acids. Unmatched junction bases numbered 5, after V lost 4 bases and J lost 0 bases. Looked up from germline, CDR1 is MNHEY and CDR2 is SMNVEV (reference sequence). Written as DNA, the CDR3 is TGTGCCAGCAGTTCCCTCGGGGGGGGAGCCAAAAACATTCAGTACTTC. Translated: CASSSLGGGAKNIQYF.

This clone was found once. The chain employs TRBV9 and TRBJ2-6, with D possibly called TRBD1 or TRBD2 (6 bases each). This CDR3 spans 18 amino acids. Germline CDR1 SGDLS, CDR2 YYNGEE. V was pared by 0 bases and J by 0 bases, with 13 bases between. CDR3: CASSVALRGRSGANVLTF. CDR3 sequence (DNA): TGTGCCAGCAGCGTAGCACTTCGGGGGCGCTCTGGGGCCAACGTCCTGACTTTC. Full variable domain (remainder filled in from reference TRBV9 and TRBJ2-6): DSGVTQTPKHLITATGQRVTLRCSPRSGDLSVYWYQQSLDQGLQFLIQYYNGEERAKGNILERFSAQQFPDLHSELNLSSLELGDSALYFCASSVALRGRSGANVLTFGAGSRLTVL.

The V gene is TRBV28, the J gene TRBJ2-7; weak D call: TRBD1 (5 bases). The CDR3 loop spans 15 amino acids. Germline V gene sequence: CDR1 MDHEN, CDR2 SYDVKM. Trimming removed 3 bases at V and 4 bases at J, with 16 bases between. CDR3 sequence (DNA): TGTGCCAGCAGTTTCGTTGGGGCCTCACTTTACGAGCAGTACTTC. Amino acids: CASSFVGASLYEQYF.

The V gene is TRBV2, the J gene TRBJ1-2, with a tentative D call TRBD1 (6 bases). V lost 8 bases and J lost 1, with 23 bases in between. Per the germline V gene, CDR1 is SNHLY and CDR2 is FYNNEI. This CDR3 is built from 17 residues. Written as DNA, the CDR3 is TGTGCCAGCGCCGGGTCAGCGGGGACAAGAATTAACTATGGCTACACCTTC. Encoded protein: CASAGSAGTRINYGYTF.

DNA for the CDR3: TGTGCCATCAGTGAGTCAAGGACTAGTCCGTACGAGCAGTACTTC. This gives the protein CAISESRTSPYEQYF. V is TRBV10-3 and J is TRBJ2-7; the match to TRBD2 covers 7 bases. The V gene's germline CDR1 is ENHRY and CDR2 SYGVKD. Unmatched junction bases numbered 6, after V lost 0 bases and J lost 4 bases. The CDR3 length is 15 residues.

The genes are TRBV29-1 and TRBJ1-5; no definite D call. The CDR3 length is 13 residues. CDR1 is SQVTM and CDR2 is ANQGSEA in the germline V gene. Deletions cut 5 bases from V and 5 bases from J, with 13 bases between. The CDR3 region is CSVRSTGDQPQHF. In DNA, the CDR3 is TGCAGCGTTAGGTCCACCGGGGATCAGCCCCAGCATTTT. The full variable domain, its missing parts supplied by reference TRBV29-1 and TRBJ1-5, is SAVISQKPSRDICQRGTSLTIQCQVDSQVTMMFWYRQQPGQSLTLIATANQGSEATYESGFVIDKFPISRPNLTFSTLTVSNMSPEDSSIYLCSVRSTGDQPQHFGDGTRLSIL.

CDR3 nucleotide sequence: TGTGCCAGTAGTATAAGAAGGGGTGGTGGGGCCAACGTCCTGACTTTC. Translation: CASSIRRGGGANVLTF. The V call is TRBV19, the J call TRBJ2-6, with D possibly matching TRBD1 (5 bases). Trimming took off 2 bases at V and 3 bases at J, with 11 bases between the two ends. This CDR3 contains 16 residues. Looked up from germline, CDR1 is LNHDA and CDR2 is SQIVND (reference sequence).

The chain is built from TRBV6-4 and TRBJ2-2; tentatively, D is TRBD2 (6 bases). In germline, CDR1 is MRHNA, CDR2 SNTAGT. The germline V and J ends were trimmed by 5 bases and 1 base, with 8 bases remaining between them. The CDR3 totals 14 residues. In nucleotides, the CDR3 is TGTGCCAGCAGTCGGGAGTTGAACACCGGGGAGCTGTTTTTT. Residues: CASSRELNTGELFF.

The chain has TRBV5-1 and TRBJ2-3; 9 bases are shared with TRBD2. The trim removed 1 base at V and 1 base at J, leaving 4 bases unmatched. Germline V gene lookup returns CDR1 SGHRS and CDR2 YFSETQ. This CDR3 has 16 residues. The CDR3 DNA sequence: TGCGCCAGCAGCTTGAGGGCTAGCGGGGGCACAGATACGCAGTATTTT. It codes for CASSLRASGGTDTQYF.

The chain recombines TRBV6-6 with TRBJ1-1; TRBD1 matches at 7 bases. The CDR3 runs 14 residues. J was trimmed by 5 bases and V by 5 bases; bases with no gene match: 8. Per germline, CDR1 MNHNY and CDR2 SVGAGI (reference sequence). The CDR3 DNA reads as TGTGCCAGCAGTCCACAGGGGCCGGTTACTGAAGCTTTCTTT. Amino acids: CASSPQGPVTEAFF.

The chain employs TRBV10-3 and TRBJ2-7; D may be TRBD1 (6 bases). V lost 2 bases and J 5 bases, leaving 13 bases between the germline ends. Looked up from germline, CDR1 is ENHRY and CDR2 is SYGVKD. CDR3 length: 14 residues. The chain's CDR3 is CAISEPDQGNEQYF. The CDR3 DNA follows: TGTGCCATCAGTGAGCCAGACCAGGGGAACGAGCAGTACTTC.

The CDR3 sequence: CAWSKGQSNQPQHF. CDR3 bases: TGTGCCTGGAGTAAAGGACAGAGCAATCAGCCCCAGCATTTT. This chain connects TRBV30 to TRBJ1-5, with D perhaps matching TRBD1 (6 bases). The V and J ends lost 2 bases and 1 base respectively, with 9 bases between them. The CDR3 is 14 amino acids. CDR1 is GTSNPN and CDR2 is SVGIG in the germline V gene (reference sequence).

This sequence joins TRBV28 and TRBJ1-2, with D unresolved. The CDR3 spans 13 residues. V was cut by 3 bases and J by 8 bases, with 13 bases left in between. CDR1 is MDHEN, CDR2 SYDVKM, per germline. CDR3 nucleotide sequence: TGTGCCAGCAGTTTCGCCGGCCGGGGAGGCTACACCTTC. It codes for CASSFAGRGGYTF.